Listed here are 9 T cell receptor beta chains from one sample, sequenced in a study of shared clonotypes between healthy human individuals. The assay was immunoSEQ multiplex PCR, and TCRdb's table has in-frame clones only and misses some. The sample comprises just under 350,000 clones, more than 60% of which are singletons, and about 10% rests with the top ten. The sequencing sample was made of memory CD4+ T cells sorted from blood. The subset here: CD45RA-negative fraction. The source of these receptors is a man aged 25 to 40 in good health.

This clone was counted a single time. The chain is built from TRBV29-1 and TRBJ2-3; maybe TRBD1 (6 bases). This CDR3 comprises 18 residues. V lost 0 bases and J lost 1, with 20 bases in between. CDR1 SQVTM and CDR2 ANQGSEA come from the germline V gene. CDR3 loop: CSVEDWAGVRSGTDTQYF. CDR3 nucleotides: TGCAGCGTTGAAGATTGGGCAGGGGTCCGATCGGGCACAGATACGCAGTATTTT.

This sequence joins TRBV30 and TRBJ2-1; D may be TRBD1 or TRBD2 (5 bases each). Germline CDR1 and CDR2: GTSNPN and SVGIG (reference sequence). V was trimmed by 1 base and J by 3 bases, leaving 7 bases between them. The CDR3 consists of 13 residues. The CDR3 nucleotides read TGTGCCTGGAGTGGGGACGACTACAATGAGCAGTTCTTC. Its protein is CAWSGDDYNEQFF. The whole variable domain, filled in from reference TRBV30 and TRBJ2-1, reads SQTIHQWPATLVQPVGSPLSLECTVEGTSNPNLYWYRQAAGRGLQLLFYSVGIGQISSEVPQNLSASRPQDRQFILSSKKLLLSDSGFYLCAWSGDDYNEQFFGPGTRLTVL.

The chain couples TRBV2 to TRBJ2-7; 8 nucleotides match TRBD1. Germline CDR1 is SNHLY and CDR2 is FYNNEI. The CDR3 sequence is 15 residues long. After removal of 7 bases from V and 4 bases from J, the junction contained 12 bases not matched to a gene. The CDR3 loop is CASIEGSGGFYEQYF. The CDR3 DNA sequence: TGTGCCAGCATCGAGGGCTCAGGGGGCTTTTACGAGCAGTACTTC.

The rearrangement links TRBV29-1 to TRBJ2-7; D may be TRBD1 (5 bases). V lost 5 bases and J 6 bases, leaving 14 bases between the germline ends. The CDR3 loop spans 12 amino acids. Germline-derived CDR1 and CDR2 are SQVTM and ANQGSEA. The CDR3, as DNA: TGCAGCGTTTTCGGTGGGGCATCCGAGCAGTACTTC. Amino acids: CSVFGGASEQYF.

The rearrangement links TRBV5-1 to TRBJ2-5; either TRBD1 or TRBD2 may supply D (6 bases each). Trimming pared 0 bases from V and 1 base from J, leaving 10 bases between. The CDR3 is 15 residues long. CDR1 is SGHRS, CDR2 YFSETQ, per germline. The chain's CDR3 is CASSLVGGPQETQYF. Written as DNA, the CDR3 is TGCGCCAGCAGCTTGGTAGGGGGGCCCCAAGAGACCCAGTACTTC.

This clone was seen at least ten times. The chain couples TRBV6-1 to TRBJ2-1, with 13 nucleotides matching TRBD2. V lost 1 base and J lost 0; bases outside the gene matches: 3. Germline values: CDR1 MNHNS, CDR2 SASEGT. The CDR3 totals 18 residues. For the CDR3, the DNA is TGTGCCAGCAGTGAAGATAGGACTAGCGGGAGCTCCTACAATGAGCAGTTCTTC. It is translated as CASSEDRTSGSSYNEQFF.

The table lists this clone with a count of one. The chain is built from TRBV6-6 and TRBJ2-1; TRBD2 might be the D (6 bases). Deletions cut 7 bases from V and 3 bases from J, with 13 bases between. This CDR3 is 14 amino acids long. Germline V CDR1 and CDR2: MNHNY, SVGAGI (reference sequence). For the CDR3, the DNA is TGTGCCAGCATCGGACTACCGAACTACAATGAGCAGTTCTTC. Amino acid sequence: CASIGLPNYNEQFF.

The chain joins TRBV11-2 to TRBJ1-2; D is possibly TRBD1 (5 bases). The CDR3 length is 15 residues. Trimming took off 3 bases at V and 0 bases at J, with 11 bases between the two ends. Looked up from germline, CDR1 is SGHAT and CDR2 is FQNNGV. The CDR3 loop is CASSLGPSANYGYTF. In DNA form, the CDR3 reads TGTGCCAGCAGCTTGGGACCTTCAGCTAACTATGGCTACACCTTC.

The chain employs TRBV7-7 and TRBJ1-1; D is unclear. Per germline, CDR1 SSHAT and CDR2 FNYEAQ (reference sequence). V shed 11 bases and J shed 1 base, with 11 bases lying between them. This CDR3 contains 12 residues. The CDR3 sequence: CAVGRENTEAFF. The CDR3 DNA is TGTGCCGTCGGACGGGAGAACACTGAAGCTTTCTTT.